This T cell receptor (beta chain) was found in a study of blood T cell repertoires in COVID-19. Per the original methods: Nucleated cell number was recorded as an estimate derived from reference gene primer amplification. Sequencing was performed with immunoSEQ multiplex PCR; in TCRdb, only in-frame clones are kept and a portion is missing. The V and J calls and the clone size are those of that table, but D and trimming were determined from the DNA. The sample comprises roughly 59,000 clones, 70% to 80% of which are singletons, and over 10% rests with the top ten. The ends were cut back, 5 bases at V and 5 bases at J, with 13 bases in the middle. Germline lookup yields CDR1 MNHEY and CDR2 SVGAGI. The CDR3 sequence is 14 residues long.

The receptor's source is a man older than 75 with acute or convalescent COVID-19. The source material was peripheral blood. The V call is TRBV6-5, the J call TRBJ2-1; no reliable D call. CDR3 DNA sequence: TGTGCCAGCAGTCGAATACGTCAGAACAATGAGCAGTTCTTC. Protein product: CASSRIRQNNEQFF.